Listed below are T cell receptor beta chains from one sample, sequenced in a study of cytomegalovirus exposure and HLA in healthy donors. Here immunoSEQ multiplex PCR was the method, and the copy in TCRdb shows in-frame clones only, minus some. Here the sample spans over 100,000 clones, over 85% being singletons. Sequencing input: PBMCs. Receptors were obtained from a young woman in good health and CMV-seronegative. The CDR3 runs from the conserved cysteine through the conserved F or W. D genes are given only for firm matches. Part of the rows lack a size; the others show once, few, many or a class for expanded clones.

TRBV19	few	TRBD1	TRBJ1-1	13	TGTGCCAGTAGCGGACAGGGCTCGGCTGAAGCTTTCTTT	CASSGQGSAEAFF
TRBV27	-	TRBD1	TRBJ1-5	16	TGTGCCAGCAGTTCAGCAGGGGGTCCAACCAATCAGCCCCAGCATTTT	CASSSAGGPTNQPQHF
TRBV28	-	TRBD2	TRBJ2-1	16	TGTGCCAGCAGTTCCCCCGGGACTAGCGGGCTCCATGAGCAGTTCTTC	CASSSPGTSGLHEQFF
TRBV5-1	-	-	TRBJ2-2	15	TGCGCCAGCAGCTTGGTGGCTAGCTCTGAGGGGGAGCTGTTTTTT	CASSLVASSEGELFF
TRBV19	-	TRBD2	TRBJ2-1	15	TGTGCCAGTAGTATCGGGACTAGCGGGCCCAATGAGCAGTTCTTC	CASSIGTSGPNEQFF
TRBV27	-	TRBD1	TRBJ1-2	16	TGTGCCAGCAGTCAAGGGACAGGGGGCTCAGAGTGGGGCTACACCTTC	CASSQGTGGSEWGYTF
TRBV2	-	-	TRBJ2-7	14	TGTGCCAGCAGTGAAGGCCCCTCAGTGTCCGAGCAGTACTTC	CASSEGPSVSEQYF
TRBV2	-	-	TRBJ1-2	16	TGTGCCAGCACCGAGTTGGGGGCAGCGTCTGGCTATGGCTACACCTTC	CASTELGAASGYGYTF
TRBV28	-	TRBD1	TRBJ2-5	16	TGTGCCAGCAGTACCGCCGGGACAGGGTTGCGAGAGACCCAGTACTTC	CASSTAGTGLRETQYF
TRBV5-1	once	-	TRBJ1-1	15	TGCGCCAGCAGCGACCAGGGACACCTGAACACTGAAGCTTTCTTT	CASSDQGHLNTEAFF
TRBV9	-	TRBD1	TRBJ2-7	15	TGTGCCAGCAGCGTGGACAGGGCCCCCCTTTTCGAGCAGTACTTC	CASSVDRAPLFEQYF
TRBV27	-	-	TRBJ2-3	15	TGTGCCAGCATGGGTAGCGGAACCGGGACAGATACGCAGTATTTT	CASMGSGTGTDTQYF
TRBV19	-	TRBD1	TRBJ2-7	13	TGTGCCAGTAGTAGGACAGGGGGGTACGAGCAGTACTTC	CASSRTGGYEQYF
TRBV11-3	-	TRBD1	TRBJ2-1	15	TGTGCCAGCAGCCTGGGACAGGGGGGATCCAATGAGCAGTTCTTC	CASSLGQGGSNEQFF
TRBV30	-	TRBD2	TRBJ2-1	13	TGTGCCTGGAGTGTGGGCGGGAGTAGTGAGCAGTTCTTC	CAWSVGGSSEQFF
TRBV5-1	once	-	TRBJ2-7	15	TGCGCCAGCAGCTTGGATGGAACAGGAGGGCTCGAGCAGTACTTC	CASSLDGTGGLEQYF
TRBV10-3	once	-	TRBJ2-5	14	TGTGCCATCAGTGAGGACATCCGCCAAGAGACCCAGTACTTC	CAISEDIRQETQYF
TRBV19	-	-	TRBJ2-7	13	TGTGCCAGTAGTGGTGGCCGGAGGTGGGAGCAGTACTTC	CASSGGRRWEQYF
TRBV7-9	-	-	TRBJ2-7	14	TGTGCCAGCAGCGCCGGAGGAAGCTCCTACGAGCAGTACTTC	CASSAGGSSYEQYF
TRBV19	-	-	TRBJ2-7	16	TGTGCCAGTAGTATAACGTCAGGGGGGCCTGCCTACGAGCAGTACTTC	CASSITSGGPAYEQYF
TRBV7-9	-	-	TRBJ1-1	12	TGTGCCACCCACCTCGGGAACACTGAAGCTTTCTTT	CATHLGNTEAFF
TRBV9	-	TRBD2	TRBJ2-7	16	TGTGCCAGCAGCGTAGGAGCAGGACTAGCGGAGTACGAGCAGTACTTC	CASSVGAGLAEYEQYF
TRBV6-5	-	TRBD2	TRBJ2-2	14	TGTGCCAGCAGTTTCGGGAGGTACACCGGGGAGCTGTTTTTT	CASSFGRYTGELFF
TRBV5-1	-	TRBD1	TRBJ2-7	14	TGCGCCAGCAGCCCTACAGGGGGGTCCTACGAGCAGTACTTC	CASSPTGGSYEQYF
TRBV6-5	-	-	TRBJ2-7	16	TGTGCCAGCAGTTACTCGGGAGGGGTGGACAGATACGAGCAGTACTTC	CASSYSGGVDRYEQYF
TRBV11-2	-	-	TRBJ1-2	17	TGTGCCAGCAGCCTCCAATCAGGCAGAAACTCTAACTATGGCTACACCTTC	CASSLQSGRNSNYGYTF
TRBV5-1	-	TRBD2	TRBJ2-5	16	TGCGCCAGCAGCTTGTGGTCTAGCGGTACTCAAGAGACCCAGTACTTC	CASSLWSSGTQETQYF
TRBV11-1	-	TRBD1	TRBJ1-2	15	TGTGCCAGCAGCTCGCGGACAGGATATAACTATGGCTACACCTTC	CASSSRTGYNYGYTF